The text below deals with one T cell receptor (beta chain). Libraries were prepared by immunoSEQ multiplex PCR; TCRdb keeps only in-frame clonotypes and omits some of them. The sample holds tens of thousands of clones, around 93% seen once. The entry originates in a study of T cell changes during pregnancy in multiple sclerosis. Trimming took 4 bases from V and 4 from J; bases not matched to a gene: 9. This CDR3 region has 16 residues. The genes are TRBV23-1 and TRBJ1-4, with 7 nucleotides matching TRBD1. TRBV23-1 carries the ORF label, with uncertain function. This specimen consisted of CD8+ T cells from peripheral blood mononuclear cells, obtained in the first trimester of pregnancy. The sequence was collected from a female donor with multiple sclerosis, enrolled in a pregnancy study. CDR3 DNA: TGCGCCAGCAGTCTAACTCGGACAGGTGGTAATGAAAAACTGTTTTTT. The encoded protein is CASSLTRTGGNEKLFF.